The clone carrying this TCR beta chain appeared many times. V dropped 8 bases and J dropped 1 base, with 12 bases sitting between them. The CDR3 contains 13 residues. CDR1 is LGHDT and CDR2 is YNNKEL in the germline V gene (reference sequence). Through a sample-barcoded 5' primer and a J-beta primer mix, a second PCR was run for about 7 to 12 cycles. TCRdb recomputed calls from the 5' RACE reads with MiXCR, one row per CDR3 protein. The sample records 700,000 to 950,000 distinct CDR3 sequences, roughly 50% being singletons. The sample originates from a study of blood T cells in healthy people across ages.

The sequence came from a man under 40 in good health. Sequenced: blood. The chain uses TRBV3-1 and TRBJ2-7, with D possibly being TRBD1 (5 bases). The CDR3: CASRRATSYEQYF. CDR3 sequence (DNA): TGTGCCAGCCGCAGGGCCACTTCCTACGAGCAGTACTTC.